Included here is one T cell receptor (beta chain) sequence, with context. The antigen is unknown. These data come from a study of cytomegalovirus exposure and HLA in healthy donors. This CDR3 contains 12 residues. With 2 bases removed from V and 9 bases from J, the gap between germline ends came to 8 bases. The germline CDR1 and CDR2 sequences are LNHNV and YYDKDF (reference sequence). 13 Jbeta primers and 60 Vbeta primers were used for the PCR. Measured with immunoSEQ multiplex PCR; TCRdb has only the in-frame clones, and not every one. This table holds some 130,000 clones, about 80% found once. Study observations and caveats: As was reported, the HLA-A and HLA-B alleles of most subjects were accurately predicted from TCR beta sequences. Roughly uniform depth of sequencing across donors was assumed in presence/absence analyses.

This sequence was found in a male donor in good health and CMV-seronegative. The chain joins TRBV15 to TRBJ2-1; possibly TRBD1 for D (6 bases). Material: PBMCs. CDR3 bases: TGTGCCACCAGCAGACAGGGGCGTGAGCAGTTCTTC. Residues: CATSRQGREQFF.